Listed here is a single T cell receptor beta chain. Its specificity is unknown. TCRdb itself ran the RACE reads through MiXCR, one entry per CDR3 protein. The table lists fewer than 150,000 distinct CDR3 sequences, 10% to 15% of them singletons, with around 1.4% in the top ten. Time point here: patch test 2, 6 weeks after DPC sensitization. Sample treatment: therapeutic diphenylcyclopropenone sensitization with weekly scalp DPC. This sample was included in a study of human T cells and chemical hapten exposure. Study-level background: Patch tests containing 0.01% DPC, applied to the upper back, were read at 6 days.

Study-wide results and caveats: Large CDR3 similarity clusters arose significantly more often from expanded TCRs than from controls. The number of TCRs above 1 in 1000 frequency did not change after DPC sensitization.

The sequence was obtained from a woman between 50 and 59 years old with alopecia areata. Some clones in this sample may be carry-over from other donors' samples. The specimen comprised whole blood, sampled in connection with sensitization to the hapten diphenylcyclopropenone (DPC).

The DNA of the CDR3 is TGTGCCAGCAGTTCCCCCCGAGGGGGAGTTCGCCATACGCAGTATTTT. Its protein product is CASSSPRGGVRHTQYF. The V gene is TRBV28, the J gene TRBJ2-3; possible D gene TRBD1, 6 bases. V was shortened by 4 bases and J by 7 bases, with 21 bases between the two germline ends. Germline V gene sequence: CDR1 MDHEN, CDR2 SYDVKM. This CDR3 has 16 residues.